This TCR beta chain was obtained from a study of T-cell memory formation after mild COVID-19. Study in general: The TCR clusters were mostly specific to one donor. Study-wide results and limits: A second wave expanding day 15 to 37 was CD4+-biased; contracting clones were balanced.

Constant-segment primers were used for 5'RACE, and the resulting TCR alpha and TCR beta cDNA libraries carried sample barcodes and UMIs. In TCRdb, the 5' RACE reads were re-called with MiXCR into one record per CDR3 protein. The data hold about 390,000 distinct CDR3 sequences, with under 25% observed a single time. With 0 bases removed from V and 5 bases from J, the gap between germline ends came to 8 bases. The CDR3 extends over 13 amino acids. Per germline, CDR1 SGHRS and CDR2 YFSETQ. Comment on this clonotype: Its antigen is undetermined.

Material: PBMCs or a T cell subset sorted from them (not recorded which). This chain connects TRBV5-1 to TRBJ1-1; D gene uncertain. The source of this sequence is an adult woman who had mild COVID-19 (a few samples of this study predate the infection). Cell type and time point are not known. The CDR3 protein is CASSLVPWTEAFF. The DNA of the CDR3 is TGCGCCAGCAGCTTGGTTCCGTGGACTGAAGCTTTCTTT.